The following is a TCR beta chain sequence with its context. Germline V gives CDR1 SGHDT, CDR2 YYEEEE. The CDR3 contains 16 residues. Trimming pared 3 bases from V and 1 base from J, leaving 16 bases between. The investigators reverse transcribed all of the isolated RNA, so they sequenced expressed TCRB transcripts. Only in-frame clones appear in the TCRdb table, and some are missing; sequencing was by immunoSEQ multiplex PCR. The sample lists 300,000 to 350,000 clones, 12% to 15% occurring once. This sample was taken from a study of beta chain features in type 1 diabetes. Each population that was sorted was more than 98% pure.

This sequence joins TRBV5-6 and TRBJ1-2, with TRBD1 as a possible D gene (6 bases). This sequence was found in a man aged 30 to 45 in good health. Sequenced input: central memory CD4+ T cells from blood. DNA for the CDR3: TGTGCCAGCAGCTACTCACAGGGTGTGGGTAACTATGGCTACACCTTC. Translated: CASSYSQGVGNYGYTF.